The present T cell receptor (beta chain) was sequenced within a study of regulatory T cells in long-lasting Graves disease. Construction of TCR beta libraries relied on iRepertoire HTBI primers and on Arm-PCR targeting CDR3 regions. TCRdb reprocessed the multiplex PCR reads via MiXCR and lists one record per CDR3 protein. The data show 310,000 or so distinct CDR3 sequences, 15% to 20% seen once. Study-wide points: Researchers examined only peripheral blood and not thyroid tissue.

The CDR3 loop spans 12 amino acids. V gave up 0 bases and J gave up 10 bases, with 10 bases separating them. Germline-derived CDR1 and CDR2 are DFQATT and SNEGSKA (reference sequence). Comments on this clonotype: Its antigen is still unknown.

Noted time point: persistent/refractory GD, antithyroid drugs over 5 years with positive TRAb. RNA extracted from PBMCs served as the sequencing template. The origin of this receptor is a female donor with Graves disease. This specimen consisted of peripheral blood mononuclear cells (PBMCs), obtained when the disease was refractory, from a patient treated with antithyroid drugs. This chain links TRBV20-1 with TRBJ1-5; no reliable D call. CDR3: CSAREVASPQHF. Here the CDR3 DNA reads TGCAGTGCTAGAGAAGTAGCGAGTCCCCAGCATTTT.